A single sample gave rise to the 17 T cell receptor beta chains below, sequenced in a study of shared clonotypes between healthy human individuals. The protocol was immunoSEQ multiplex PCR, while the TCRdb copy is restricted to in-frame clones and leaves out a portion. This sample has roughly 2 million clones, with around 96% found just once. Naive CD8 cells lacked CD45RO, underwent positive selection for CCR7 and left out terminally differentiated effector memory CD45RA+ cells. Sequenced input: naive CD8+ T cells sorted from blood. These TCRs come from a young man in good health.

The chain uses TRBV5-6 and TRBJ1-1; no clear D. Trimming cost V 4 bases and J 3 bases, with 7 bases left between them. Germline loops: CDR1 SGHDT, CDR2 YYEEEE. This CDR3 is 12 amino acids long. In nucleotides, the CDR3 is TGTGCCAGCAGCCCGGGATACACTGAAGCTTTCTTT. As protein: CASSPGYTEAFF.

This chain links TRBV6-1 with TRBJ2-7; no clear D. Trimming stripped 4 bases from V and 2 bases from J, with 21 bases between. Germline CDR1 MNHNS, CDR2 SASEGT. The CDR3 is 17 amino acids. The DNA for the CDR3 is TGTGCCAGCAGTGGTTCTGTCAGCAACCCTCTGGCCTACGAGCAGTACTTC. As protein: CASSGSVSNPLAYEQYF.

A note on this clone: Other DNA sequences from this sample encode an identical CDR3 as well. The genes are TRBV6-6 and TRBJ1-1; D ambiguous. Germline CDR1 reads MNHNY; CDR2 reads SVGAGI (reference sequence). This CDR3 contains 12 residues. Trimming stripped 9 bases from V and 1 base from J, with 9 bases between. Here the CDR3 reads CASSLANTEAFF. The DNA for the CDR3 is TGTGCCAGTTCCCTTGCGAACACTGAAGCTTTCTTT.

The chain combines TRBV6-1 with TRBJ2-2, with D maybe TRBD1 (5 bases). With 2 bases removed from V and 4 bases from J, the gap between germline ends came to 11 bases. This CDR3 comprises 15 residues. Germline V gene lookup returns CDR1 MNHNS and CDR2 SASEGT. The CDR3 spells CASSEQGTFTGELFF. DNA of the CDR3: TGTGCCAGCAGTGAACAGGGAACGTTCACCGGGGAGCTGTTTTTT.

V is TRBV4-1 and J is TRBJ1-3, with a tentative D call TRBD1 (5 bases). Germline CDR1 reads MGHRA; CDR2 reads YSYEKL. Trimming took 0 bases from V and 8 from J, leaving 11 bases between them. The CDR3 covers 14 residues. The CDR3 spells CASSQEQAGYTIYF. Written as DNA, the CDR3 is TGCGCCAGCAGCCAAGAACAGGCCGGGTACACCATATATTTT.

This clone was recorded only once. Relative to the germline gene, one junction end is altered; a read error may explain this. CDR3 loop: CARGGTRQKDF. CDR3 bases: TGTGCCAGGGGAGGAACGCGGCAGAAAGATTTT. The rearrangement uses TRBV2 and TRBJ1-5, with D uncertain. CDR1 is SNHLY, CDR2 FYNNEI, per germline. The CDR3 totals 11 residues.

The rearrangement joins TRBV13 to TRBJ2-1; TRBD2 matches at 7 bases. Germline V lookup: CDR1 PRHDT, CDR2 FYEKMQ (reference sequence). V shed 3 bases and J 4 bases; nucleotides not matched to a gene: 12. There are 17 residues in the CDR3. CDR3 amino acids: CASSLRSGDYDYNEQFF. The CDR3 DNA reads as TGTGCCAGCAGCTTGAGAAGCGGGGACTACGATTACAATGAGCAGTTCTTC.

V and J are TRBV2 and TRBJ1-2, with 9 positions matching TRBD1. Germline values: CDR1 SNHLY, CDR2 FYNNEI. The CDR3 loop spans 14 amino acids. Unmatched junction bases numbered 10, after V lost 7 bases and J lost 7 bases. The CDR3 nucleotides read TGTGCCAGCAATAAACCACAGGGGGCGGTTGGCTACACCTTC. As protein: CASNKPQGAVGYTF.

DNA for the CDR3: TGTGCCAGCAGTTTATCAGCGGGGCGCGGCTACACCTTC. Translating it yields CASSLSAGRGYTF. The V call is TRBV27, the J call TRBJ1-2; possible D gene TRBD1, 5 bases. CDR3 size: 13 residues. Trimming removed 0 bases at V and 8 bases at J, with 10 bases between. Germline values: CDR1 MNHEY, CDR2 SMNVEV (reference sequence).

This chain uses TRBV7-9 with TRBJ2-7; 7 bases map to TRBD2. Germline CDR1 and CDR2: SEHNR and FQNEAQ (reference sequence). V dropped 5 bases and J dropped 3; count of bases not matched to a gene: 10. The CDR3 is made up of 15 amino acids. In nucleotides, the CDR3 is TGTGCCAGCAGCACAAGTAGGGCTAGCGGCTACGAGCAGTACTTC. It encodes CASSTSRASGYEQYF. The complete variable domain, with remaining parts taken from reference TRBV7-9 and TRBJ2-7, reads DTGVSQNPRHKITKRGQNVTFRCDPISEHNRLYWYRQTLGQGPEFLTYFQNEAQLEKSRLLSDRFSAERPKGSFSTLEIQRTEQGDSAMYLCASSTSRASGYEQYFGPGTRLTVT.

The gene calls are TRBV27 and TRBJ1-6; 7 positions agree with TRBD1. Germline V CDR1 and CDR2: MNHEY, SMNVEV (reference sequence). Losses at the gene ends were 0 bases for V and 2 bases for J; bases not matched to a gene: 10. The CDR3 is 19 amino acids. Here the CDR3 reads CASSLSKGATAAYNSPLHF. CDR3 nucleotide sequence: TGTGCCAGCAGTTTATCGAAGGGGGCAACTGCCGCCTATAATTCACCCCTCCACTTT.

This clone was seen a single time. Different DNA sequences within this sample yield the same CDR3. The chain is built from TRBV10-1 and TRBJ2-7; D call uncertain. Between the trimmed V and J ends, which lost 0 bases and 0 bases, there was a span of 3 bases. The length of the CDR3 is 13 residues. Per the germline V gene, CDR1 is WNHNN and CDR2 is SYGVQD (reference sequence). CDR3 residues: CASSESASYEQYF. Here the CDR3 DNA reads TGCGCCAGCAGTGAGTCCGCCTCCTACGAGCAGTACTTC.

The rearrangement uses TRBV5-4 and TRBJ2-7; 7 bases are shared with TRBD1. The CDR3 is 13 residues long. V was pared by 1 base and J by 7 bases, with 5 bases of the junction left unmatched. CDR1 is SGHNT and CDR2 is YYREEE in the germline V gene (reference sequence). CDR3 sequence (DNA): TGTGCCAGCAGCTTGTCAGGGGGTCTTGAGCAGTACTTC. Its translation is CASSLSGGLEQYF.

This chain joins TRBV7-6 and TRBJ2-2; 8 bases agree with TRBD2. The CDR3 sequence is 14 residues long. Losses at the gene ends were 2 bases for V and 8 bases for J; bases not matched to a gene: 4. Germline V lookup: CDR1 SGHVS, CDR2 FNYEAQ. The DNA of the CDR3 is TGTGCCAGCAGCTTATATACTAGCGGAGGGGAGCTGTTTTTT. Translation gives CASSLYTSGGELFF.

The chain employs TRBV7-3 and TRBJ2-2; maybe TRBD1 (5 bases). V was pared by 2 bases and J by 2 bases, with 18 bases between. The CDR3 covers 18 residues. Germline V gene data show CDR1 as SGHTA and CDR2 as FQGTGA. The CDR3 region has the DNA TGTGCCAGCAGCTTATCTGTAGGGGATGTGTCCAACACCGGGGAGCTGTTTTTT. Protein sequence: CASSLSVGDVSNTGELFF.

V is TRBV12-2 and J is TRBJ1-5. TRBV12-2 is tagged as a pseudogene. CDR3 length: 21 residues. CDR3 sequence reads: CASRLAPNGGGKVSNNQPQHF. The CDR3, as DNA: TGTGCAAGTCGCTTAGCGCCCAATGGGGGAGGGAAAGTCTCTAACAATCAGCCCCAGCATTTT.

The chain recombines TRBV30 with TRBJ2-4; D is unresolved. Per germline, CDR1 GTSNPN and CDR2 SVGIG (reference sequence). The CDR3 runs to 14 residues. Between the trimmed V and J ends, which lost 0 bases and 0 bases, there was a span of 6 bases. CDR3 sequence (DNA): TGTGCCTGGAGTGTAGCGCTAGCCAAAAACATTCAGTACTTC. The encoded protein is CAWSVALAKNIQYF. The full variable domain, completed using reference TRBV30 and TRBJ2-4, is SQTIHQWPATLVQPVGSPLSLECTVEGTSNPNLYWYRQAAGRGLQLLFYSVGIGQISSEVPQNLSASRPQDRQFILSSKKLLLSDSGFYLCAWSVALAKNIQYFGAGTRLSVL.